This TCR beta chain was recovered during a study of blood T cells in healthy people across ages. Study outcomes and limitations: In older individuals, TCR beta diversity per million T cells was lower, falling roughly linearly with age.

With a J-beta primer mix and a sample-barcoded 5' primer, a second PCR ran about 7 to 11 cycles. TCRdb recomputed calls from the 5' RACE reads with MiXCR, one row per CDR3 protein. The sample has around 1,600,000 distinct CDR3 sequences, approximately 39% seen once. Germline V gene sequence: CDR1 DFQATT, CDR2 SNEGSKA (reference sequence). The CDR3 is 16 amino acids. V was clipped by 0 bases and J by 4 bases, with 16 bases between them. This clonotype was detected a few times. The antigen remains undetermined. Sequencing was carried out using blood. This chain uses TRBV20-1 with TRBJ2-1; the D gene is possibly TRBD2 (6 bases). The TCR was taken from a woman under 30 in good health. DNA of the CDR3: TGCAGTGCTAGAGATCTATCGGGAGTCGATTACAATGAGCAGTTCTTC. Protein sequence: CSARDLSGVDYNEQFF.